This section outlines one T cell receptor beta chain sequence together with its context. The antigen remains undetermined. This sample stems from a study of T cell responses to AZD1222 COVID-19 vaccine. Points from the study as a whole: Among the donors, most were white British and more were female, and clonal diversity was possibly underestimated. After the peak T cell response, and only then, were repertoires sampled.

The V segment lost 5 bases and the J segment 1 base; nucleotides outside the gene matches: 7. Germline CDR1 reads SGHTA; CDR2 reads FQGTGA. The CDR3 sequence is 15 residues long. Sequenced by immunoSEQ multiplex PCR; TCRdb stores in-frame clones only, minus some. The table records 100,000 or so clones, around nine tenths of them present only once. The sequences come from peripheral blood, collected on day 0 of AZD1222 vaccination. This TCR came from an adult in good health. V and J are TRBV7-3 and TRBJ1-1; 7 bases match TRBD1. CDR3 nucleotide sequence: TGTGCCAGCAGCGAACAGGGGATTGGGAACACTGAAGCTTTCTTT. Translated: CASSEQGIGNTEAFF.